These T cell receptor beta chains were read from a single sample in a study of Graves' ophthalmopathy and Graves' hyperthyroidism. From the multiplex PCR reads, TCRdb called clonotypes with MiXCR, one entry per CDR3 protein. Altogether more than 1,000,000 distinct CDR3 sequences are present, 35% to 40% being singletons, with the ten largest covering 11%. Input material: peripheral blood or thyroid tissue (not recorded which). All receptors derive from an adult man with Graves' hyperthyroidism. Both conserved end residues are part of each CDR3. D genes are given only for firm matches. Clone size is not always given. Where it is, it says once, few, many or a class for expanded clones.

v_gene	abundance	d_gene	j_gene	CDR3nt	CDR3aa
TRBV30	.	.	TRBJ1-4	TGTGCCTGGAGCCATGAAGAACTTGGAAAACTGTTTTTT	CAWSHEELGKLFF
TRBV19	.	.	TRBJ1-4	TGTGCCAGTAGTTCGGGGGCGACGAGTGAAAAACTGTTTTTT	CASSSGATSEKLFF
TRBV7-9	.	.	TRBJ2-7	TGTGCCAGCAGCCCCCAGCCCTACGAGCAGTACTTC	CASSPQPYEQYF
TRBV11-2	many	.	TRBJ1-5	TGTGCCAGCAGCCTCCAGTCCGATCAGCCCCAGCATTTT	CASSLQSDQPQHF
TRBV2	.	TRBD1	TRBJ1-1	TGTGCCAGCAGCGATCGGGACAGGTTTTGGGAAACTGAAGCTTTCTTT	CASSDRDRFWETEAFF
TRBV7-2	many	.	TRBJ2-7	TGTGCCAGCAGCTTAGCGCCCGCAGTCTCCTACGAGCAGTACTTC	CASSLAPAVSYEQYF
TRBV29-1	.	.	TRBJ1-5	TGCAGCGTCGCCGGGACCGACCTTCAGCCCCAGCATTTT	CSVAGTDLQPQHF
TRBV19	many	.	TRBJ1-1	TGTGCCAGTAGTCCGGTGGTTGGCACTGAAGCTTTCTTT	CASSPVVGTEAFF
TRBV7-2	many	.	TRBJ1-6	TGTGCCAGCAGCTTAGTAAATCTGGGGACACCCCTCCACTTT	CASSLVNLGTPLHF
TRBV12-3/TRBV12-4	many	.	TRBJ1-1	TGTGCCAGCAGTCTAAAAGCTGGGACATTCACTGAAGCTTTCTTT	CASSLKAGTFTEAFF
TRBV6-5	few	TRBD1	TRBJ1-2	TGTGCCAGCAGTTATCGGACAGGGGCGAATGGCTACACCTTC	CASSYRTGANGYTF
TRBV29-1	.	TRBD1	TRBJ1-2	TGCAGCGTTGATAAGCGTGAGGGGGCCGGGACCTATGGCTACACCTTC	CSVDKREGAGTYGYTF
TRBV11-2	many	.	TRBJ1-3	TGTGCCAGCAGCTATACCCCCAGAGGAACTGGAAACACCATATATTTT	CASSYTPRGTGNTIYF
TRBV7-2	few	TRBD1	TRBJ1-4	TGTGCCAGCAGCCAAGACAGGGGTAGTGAAAAACTGTTTTTT	CASSQDRGSEKLFF
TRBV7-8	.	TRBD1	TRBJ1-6	TGTGCCAGCAGCACTTCCGACAGGGGAAATTCACCCCTCCACTTT	CASSTSDRGNSPLHF
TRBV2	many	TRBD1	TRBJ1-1	TGTGCCAGCAGTCGAGGGGGCGGGTACACTGAAGCTTTCTTT	CASSRGGGYTEAFF
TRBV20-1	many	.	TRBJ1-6	TGCAGTGCTAGAGACCCGGGCCAGAGCAAAGGGGATAATTCACCCCTCCACTTT	CSARDPGQSKGDNSPLHF
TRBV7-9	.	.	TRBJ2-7	TGTGCCTGGAGGCCCCCGGGGCCGTACTACGAGCAGTACTTC	CAWRPPGPYYEQYF
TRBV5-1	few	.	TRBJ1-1	TGCGCCAGCAGCTTGGGACAGAACGTGGGGACTGAAGCTTTCTTT	CASSLGQNVGTEAFF
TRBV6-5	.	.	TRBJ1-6	TGTGCCAGCAGTTTCGACCATGGACAGCTGAATAATTCACCCCTCCACTTT	CASSFDHGQLNNSPLHF
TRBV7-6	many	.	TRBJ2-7	TGTGCCAGCAGCCCACAGGCCCAAAGGGGGGTCGAGCAGTACTTC	CASSPQAQRGVEQYF
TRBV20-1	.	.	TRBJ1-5	TGCAGTGCTAGACAGGGATCCCGCCCCACATATAGCAATCAGCCCCAGCATTTT	CSARQGSRPTYSNQPQHF
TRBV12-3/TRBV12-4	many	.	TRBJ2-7	TGTGCCAGCAGTTTGGATGGGACACCCTACGAGCAGTACTTC	CASSLDGTPYEQYF
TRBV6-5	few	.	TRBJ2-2	TGTGCCAGCAGTTACACGGACGACACCGGGGAGCTGTTTTTT	CASSYTDDTGELFF
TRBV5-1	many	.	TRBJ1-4	TGCGCCAGCAGCCCCGTCATGGGTGAAAAACTGTTTTTT	CASSPVMGEKLFF
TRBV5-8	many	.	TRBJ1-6	TGTGCCAGCAGATCTGAGCATTCACCCCTCCACTTT	CASRSEHSPLHF
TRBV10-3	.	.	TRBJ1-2	TGTGCCATCAGTCCCACCGGGGAGAACTATGGCTACACCTTC	CAISPTGENYGYTF
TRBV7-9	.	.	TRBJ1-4	TGTGCCAGCAGCGCGGACAAGACTACAACTAATGAAAAACTGTTTTTT	CASSADKTTTNEKLFF
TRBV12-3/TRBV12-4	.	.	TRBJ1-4	TGTGCCAGCAGTTTCTCAGGGCGAAGAGAGGAAAAACTGTTTTTT	CASSFSGRREEKLFF
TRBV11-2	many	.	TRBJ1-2	TGTGCCAGCAGCATCTACGCGGGTTTAATCAGGCGCTACACCTTC	CASSIYAGLIRRYTF
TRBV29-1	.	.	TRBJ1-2	TGCAGCTTAGCCGGGTCCTCTCCGAACTATGGCTACACCTTC	CSLAGSSPNYGYTF
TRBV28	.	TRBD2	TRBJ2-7	TGTGCCAGCAGTTTAGATGTAGCGGGAGGCTGGGAGCAGTACTTC	CASSLDVAGGWEQYF
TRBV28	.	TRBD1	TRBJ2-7	TGTGCCAGCAGTTTGGTACAGGGGGCCGACGAGCAGTACTTC	CASSLVQGADEQYF
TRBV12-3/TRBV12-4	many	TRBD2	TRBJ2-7	TGTGCCAGCGGTCTAGCGGGAGACGAGCAGTACTTC	CASGLAGDEQYF
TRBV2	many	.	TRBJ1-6	TGTGCCAGTGATATGGACTTTTACAATTCACCCCTCCACTTT	CASDMDFYNSPLHF
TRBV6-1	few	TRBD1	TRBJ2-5	TGTGCCAGCACTGGGACAGGGGTACTCCAGCGGAAGACCCAGTACTTC	CASTGTGVLQRKTQYF
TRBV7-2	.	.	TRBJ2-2	TGTGCCAGCAGCTTAAGACGACTAGATAACACCGGGGAGCTGTTTTTT	CASSLRRLDNTGELFF
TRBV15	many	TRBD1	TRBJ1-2	TGTGCCACCAGCAGAGATTTTGAGGGGGCTTCTGGCTACACCTTC	CATSRDFEGASGYTF
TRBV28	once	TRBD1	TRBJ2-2	TGTGCCAGCAGTTTACTGGGCGGACAGGGGCTTCGCGAGCTGTTTTTT	CASSLLGGQGLRELFF
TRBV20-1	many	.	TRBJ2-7	TGCAGTGCTACCACCACCCAAATCTACGAGCAGTACTTC	CSATTTQIYEQYF
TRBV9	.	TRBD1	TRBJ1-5	TGTGCCAGCAGGGATGGGACAGCCTATCAGCCCCAGCATTTT	CASRDGTAYQPQHF
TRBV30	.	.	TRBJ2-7	TGTGCCTGGGAAACTGCCTCCTACGAGCAGTACTTC	CAWETASYEQYF
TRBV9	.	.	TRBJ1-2	TGTGCCTGCAGCGTTGCGCATTACCCCTGGACAGCAAGCAACTATGGCTACACCTTC	CACSVAHYPWTASNYGYTF
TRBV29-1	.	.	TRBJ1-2	TGCAGCGGCATGAATGGGGAGGAGTATGGCTTTCTTGGTTTC	CSGMNGEEYGFLGF
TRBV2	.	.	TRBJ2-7	TGTGCCAGCAGTTACTCAGGGGTTTTATCCTACGAGCAGTACTTC	CASSYSGVLSYEQYF
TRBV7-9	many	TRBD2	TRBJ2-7	TGTGCCAGCAGCTCAGCGGGAGCCCCCTACGAGCAGTACTTC	CASSSAGAPYEQYF
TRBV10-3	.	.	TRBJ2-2	TGTGCCATCAGTGAGAGCAACGGGGGGAACACCGGGGAGCTGTTTTTT	CAISESNGGNTGELFF
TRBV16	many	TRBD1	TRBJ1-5	TGTGCCAGCAGCCAAAACAGGGGGCGGGGGCAGCCCCAGCATTTT	CASSQNRGRGQPQHF
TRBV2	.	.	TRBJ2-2	TGTGCCAGCAGGGTGGGGGCGCTTAACGGGGAGCTGTTTTTT	CASRVGALNGELFF
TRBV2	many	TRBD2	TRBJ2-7	TGTGCCAGCAAGAGGCGGGGGGCCTACGAGCAGTACTTC	CASKRRGAYEQYF
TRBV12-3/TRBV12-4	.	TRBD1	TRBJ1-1	TGTGCCAGCAGTTCTCAGGGGGCTAACACTGAAGTTTTCTTT	CASSSQGANTEVFF
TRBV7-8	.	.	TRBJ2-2	TGTGCCAGCAGCTTGCTAGCGAGGGCCGGGGAGCTGTTTTTT	CASSLLARAGELFF
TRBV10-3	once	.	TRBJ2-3	TGTGCCATCACCCCGCGTGGTGCTAGCACAGATACGCAGTATTTT	CAITPRGASTDTQYF
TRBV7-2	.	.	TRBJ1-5	TGTGCCAGCAGCTTTCCCAAGGGGGGAAACTATAGCAATCAGCCCCAGCATTTT	CASSFPKGGNYSNQPQHF
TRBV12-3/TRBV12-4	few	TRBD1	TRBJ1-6	TGTGCCAGCAGGAAGGGGGCTTGGGATAATTCACCCCTCCACTTT	CASRKGAWDNSPLHF